This T cell receptor (beta chain) was sequenced in a study of T-cell memory formation after mild COVID-19. Points from the study as a whole: Proof of SARS-CoV-2 specificity was absent for the second-wave clones that crested on day 37. Contracting clones from day 15 to 85 showed balanced CD4/CD8; later expanders favored CD4+.

The V and J ends lost 5 bases and 4 bases respectively, with 17 bases between them. Per the germline V gene, CDR1 is SGHTA and CDR2 is FQGNSA. There are 15 residues in the CDR3. The table lists this clonotype with a few counts. Its antigen is unknown. Using its own MiXCR run on the 5' RACE reads, TCRdb lists one record per CDR3 protein. The data show roughly 450,000 distinct CDR3 sequences, around a sixth seen once. Sequenced sample: PBMCs or a T cell subset sorted from them (not recorded which). The clonotype originates from an adult woman who had mild COVID-19 (a few samples of this study predate the infection). Cell type and time point are not known. The chain uses TRBV7-2 and TRBJ1-2; the D is unclear. The DNA for the CDR3 is TGTGCCAGCAGCATCCCTGGTCCGGCGGTCTATGGCTACACCTTC. Translating it yields CASSIPGPAVYGYTF.